The 4 T cell receptor beta chains presented below share a single source sample, sequenced in a study of vaccination and CD4 T cells after COVID-19. Treatment of the sample: approximately 9-day PBMC culture with coronavirus spike peptide pools or control peptides (ViraFEST assay). Their recognized antigens are unknown. Sequenced with the Oncomine TCR Beta short-read assay was DNA taken from cultured CD4+ T cells. From the PCR reads, TCRdb called clonotypes with MiXCR, one entry per CDR3 protein. In the table there are roughly 16,000 distinct CDR3 sequences, around three quarters of which are singletons. Sequences were obtained from CD4+ T cells from blood, cultured in vitro. These receptors all come from a human donor who had recovered from COVID-19.

The chain is built from TRBV28 and TRBJ1-2; TRBD1 agrees at 8 bases. The CDR3 contains 17 residues. V shed 6 bases, J shed 4 bases, and the junction held 16 bases outside the gene matches. Germline V gene lookup returns CDR1 MDHEN and CDR2 SYDVKM. The CDR3, as DNA: TGTGCCAGCAGCCGAGGGACAGGAGGACCTCAGACCTATGGCTACACCTTC. As protein: CASSRGTGGPQTYGYTF.

The rearrangement links TRBV20-1 to TRBJ1-2; D is undetermined. V was shortened by 2 bases and J by 0 bases, with 7 bases between the two germline ends. The CDR3 contains 13 residues. CDR1 is DFQATT, CDR2 SNEGSKA, per germline (reference sequence). CDR3 sequence reads: CSARRPTNYGYTF. The CDR3 DNA sequence: TGCAGTGCTAGACGTCCCACTAACTATGGCTACACCTTC.

The CDR3 here is CASRTQGARWETQYF. The DNA for the CDR3 is TGTGCCAGCAGGACACAGGGGGCGCGTTGGGAGACCCAGTACTTC. The chain uses TRBV6-1 and TRBJ2-5, with TRBD1 identical over 9 bases. The CDR3 is made up of 15 amino acids. Germline trimming cut 6 bases from V and 5 bases from J; bases unmatched to any gene: 10. Germline V lookup: CDR1 MNHNS, CDR2 SASEGT.

The CDR3 DNA reads TGCAGTGCTAGGGTCCAGAGCTATGGCTACACCTTC. Protein sequence: CSARVQSYGYTF. J is TRBJ1-2 and V is TRBV20-1; D unclear. This CDR3 contains 12 residues. V gave up 3 bases and J gave up 4 bases, with 9 bases separating them. Germline CDR1 reads DFQATT; CDR2 reads SNEGSKA (reference sequence).